These 22 T cell receptor beta chains were sequenced from one sample in a study of T cell responses to AZD1222 COVID-19 vaccine. TCRdb's table, derived via immunoSEQ multiplex PCR, lists solely in-frame clones and lacks some. The table lists just over 150,000 clones, about nine tenths of them singletons. This material consisted of peripheral blood, taken on day 0 of AZD1222 vaccination. These receptors originate from an adult in good health.

The sample holds one count of this clone. The CDR3, as DNA: TGTGCCAGCAGCCACAGGGACCAAGAGACCCAGTACTTC. Amino acid sequence: CASSHRDQETQYF. The J gene is TRBJ2-5, the V gene TRBV5-4, with D possibly matching TRBD1 (6 bases). Germline V gene lookup returns CDR1 SGHNT and CDR2 YYREEE (reference sequence). V gave up 4 bases and J gave up 0 bases, with 7 bases separating them. The length of the CDR3 is 13 residues.

This chain uses TRBV6-2 or TRBV6-3 with TRBJ2-7; 7 bases line up with TRBD2. The junction had 14 bases not matched to a gene; V was cut back by 2 bases and J by 4 bases. This CDR3 has 17 amino acids. Germline V gene lookup returns CDR1 MNHEY and CDR2 SVGEGT. As DNA, the CDR3 is TGTGCCAGCAGTTACGCGGGAGAGAGATTGTTCTTATACGAGCAGTACTTC. Amino acid sequence: CASSYAGERLFLYEQYF.

The genes are TRBV9 and TRBJ2-7; 9 nucleotides match TRBD1. CDR3 length: 15 residues. With 2 bases clipped from V and 2 bases from J, the junction kept 5 bases outside the gene matches. From germline, CDR1 is SGDLS and CDR2 YYNGEE. The CDR3 DNA follows: TGTGCCAGCAGCGTTGACAGGGGGACGACCTACGAGCAGTACTTC. Amino acid sequence: CASSVDRGTTYEQYF.

This rearrangement joins TRBV6-1 to TRBJ2-6; no reliable D call. This CDR3 contains 13 residues. Trimming shortened V by 2 bases and J by 7 bases, and 6 bases separated the two germline ends. Germline assignment: CDR1 MNHNS and CDR2 SASEGT. The CDR3 nucleotides read TGTGCCAGCAGTGAACTTGGAGCCAACGTCCTGACTTTC. Amino acid sequence: CASSELGANVLTF.

This clone was seen only once. The chain is built from TRBV6-1 and TRBJ2-7; TRBD1 aligns across 7 bases. The CDR3 covers 15 residues. V dropped 0 bases and J dropped 1; count of bases not matched to a gene: 3. CDR1 is MNHNS, CDR2 SASEGT, per germline. The CDR3 region has the DNA TGTGCCAGCAGTGAAGCCTGGGACAGTTCCTACGAGCAGTACTTC. Protein product: CASSEAWDSSYEQYF.

The chain joins TRBV4-1 to TRBJ2-1; 11 positions match TRBD2. Germline V gives CDR1 MGHRA, CDR2 YSYEKL. CDR3 length: 15 amino acids. The V and J ends lost 3 bases and 8 bases, in that order; junction bases with no gene match: 6. The CDR3 loop is CASSHGLAGRYEQFF. The CDR3 nucleotides are TGCGCCAGCAGCCACGGACTAGCGGGCCGGTATGAGCAGTTCTTC.

This sequence joins TRBV3-1 (or the pseudogene TRBV3-2) and TRBJ2-1; TRBD2 aligns across 13 bases. CDR1 LGHDT and CDR2 YNNKEL come from the germline V gene (reference sequence). V trimming: 0 bases; J trimming: 6 bases; junction bases outside the gene matches: 5. CDR3 length: 17 amino acids. CDR3 sequence: CASSQDSGTSGINEQFF. The CDR3 nucleotides are TGTGCCAGCAGCCAAGATAGCGGGACTAGCGGGATCAATGAGCAGTTCTTC.

The chain joins TRBV5-8 to TRBJ2-7, with D perhaps matching TRBD1 or TRBD2 (6 bases each). The germline CDR1 and CDR2 sequences are SGHTS and YDEGEE. CDR3 length: 18 residues. The germline V and J ends were trimmed by 2 bases and 6 bases, with 27 bases remaining between them. CDR3 amino acids: CASSLNPARGVGPGEQYF. The CDR3, as DNA: TGTGCCAGCAGCTTAAATCCGGCTAGGGGGGTTGGCCCAGGCGAGCAGTACTTC.

The chain is built from TRBV18 and TRBJ2-7; 8 bases are shared with TRBD1. CDR3 length: 20 residues. CDR1 is KGHSH, CDR2 LQKENI, per germline. The V and J ends lost 1 base and 4 bases, in that order; junction bases with no gene match: 21. CDR3 sequence reads: CASSPLAPPTGGSLKYEQYF. CDR3 DNA sequence: TGTGCCAGCTCACCACTAGCACCACCAACAGGGGGATCCCTGAAGTACGAGCAGTACTTC.

This clone was found a few times. The rearrangement joins TRBV6-5 to TRBJ1-1; possible D gene TRBD1, 6 bases. V shed 6 bases and J shed 1 base, with 9 bases lying between them. The germline CDR1 and CDR2 sequences are MNHEY and SVGAGI. The CDR3 sequence is 13 residues long. Here the CDR3 DNA reads TGTGCCAGCAGGGGACATTCGAACACTGAAGCTTTCTTT. Translation gives CASRGHSNTEAFF.

This clone has just one count. The chain combines TRBV6-2 or TRBV6-3 with TRBJ2-1, with TRBD2 identical over 8 bases. The ends lost 6 bases at V and 8 bases at J; junction bases unmatched: 15. Germline values: CDR1 MNHEY, CDR2 SVGEGT. The CDR3 covers 16 residues. CDR3 protein: CASSLPGLEASDEQFF. In nucleotides, the CDR3 is TGTGCCAGCAGCCTGCCGGGACTAGAGGCTTCCGATGAGCAGTTCTTC.

V gene TRBV27 combines with J gene TRBJ2-5; D is possibly TRBD1 (5 bases). The CDR3 covers 12 residues. The germline CDR1 and CDR2 sequences are MNHEY and SMNVEV (reference sequence). Deletions cut 4 bases from V and 5 bases from J, with 8 bases between. The CDR3 DNA reads as TGTGCCAGCAGTTACCCAGGGGAGACCCAGTACTTC. It translates to CASSYPGETQYF.

About this clone itself: Other nucleotide sequences in the sample specify the same CDR3. The chain employs TRBV18 and TRBJ1-1; D unclear. Trimming pared 1 base from V and 4 bases from J, leaving 7 bases between. CDR3 length: 13 amino acids. CDR1 KGHSH and CDR2 LQKENI come from the germline V gene. The CDR3 sequence: CASSPQGGTEAFF. The CDR3 nucleotides are TGTGCCAGCTCACCACAGGGAGGCACTGAAGCTTTCTTT.

The chain has TRBV19 and TRBJ2-2, with D tentatively TRBD1 (6 bases). Germline CDR1 is LNHDA and CDR2 is SQIVND (reference sequence). The CDR3 length is 13 residues. Trimming pared 5 bases from V and 4 bases from J, leaving 8 bases between. The CDR3 loop reads CASSYRATGELFF. The CDR3 nucleotides read TGTGCCAGTAGTTACAGGGCCACCGGGGAGCTGTTTTTT.

V and J are TRBV5-1 and TRBJ1-5; D gene ambiguous. Germline V gene data show CDR1 as SGHRS and CDR2 as YFSETQ. There are 14 residues in the CDR3. V lost 0 bases to trimming and J lost 3 bases, with 7 bases between them. As DNA, the CDR3 is TGCGCCAGCAGCTTGGACGGGGTCAATCAGCCCCAGCATTTT. It specifies CASSLDGVNQPQHF.

The rearrangement uses TRBV6-2 or TRBV6-3 and TRBJ2-7, with 8 nucleotides matching TRBD2. Germline values: CDR1 MNHEY, CDR2 SVGEGT. V was clipped by 4 bases and J by 0 bases; unmatched bases: 5. The CDR3 extends over 15 amino acids. The CDR3 reads CASSFSGASSYEQYF. For the CDR3, the DNA is TGTGCCAGCAGTTTTAGCGGGGCCAGCTCCTACGAGCAGTACTTC.

The V gene is TRBV3-1 (or the pseudogene TRBV3-2), the J gene TRBJ2-7, with D maybe TRBD1 (7 bases). The CDR3 loop spans 15 amino acids. The ends were cut back, 4 bases at V and 5 bases at J, with 18 bases in the middle. Germline loops: CDR1 LGHDT, CDR2 YNNKEL (reference sequence). The DNA for the CDR3 is TGTGCCAGCAGCCTTGGGGGACTCAGGGGGGACGAGCAGTACTTC. Its translation is CASSLGGLRGDEQYF.

The J gene is TRBJ1-1, the V gene TRBV12-3 or TRBV12-4; D not certain. The V gene lost 6 bases and the J gene lost 1 base, with 9 bases spanning the gap. There are 13 residues in the CDR3. CDR3 protein: CASRTRQNTEAFF. In DNA, the CDR3 is TGTGCCAGCAGAACCCGACAGAACACTGAAGCTTTCTTT.

J is TRBJ2-1 and V is TRBV21-1; TRBD1, the table's D call, was not compared with the DNA. TRBV21-1 is noted as a pseudogene. CDR3 size: 20 residues. CDR3: CASSKRPGTGGKSSYNEQFF. DNA for the CDR3: TGTGCCAGCAGCAAACGACCCGGGACAGGGGGGAAGAGCTCCTACAATGAGCAGTTCTTC.

The chain couples TRBV27 to TRBJ1-3; no definite D call. CDR1 MNHEY and CDR2 SMNVEV come from the germline V gene (reference sequence). The CDR3 covers 13 residues. Trimming pared 7 bases from V and 4 bases from J, leaving 11 bases between. The CDR3 sequence is CASIPTSGNTIYF. DNA for the CDR3: TGTGCCAGCATCCCGACCTCAGGAAACACCATATATTTT.

The rearrangement joins TRBV21-1 to TRBJ1-2; TRBD1 is the table's D call, not checked against the DNA. TRBV21-1 is flagged as a pseudogene. The length of the CDR3 is 15 residues. As DNA, the CDR3 is TGTGCCAGCAGCAAAACCCACAGGGGGCAATATGGCTACACCTTC. Translated, it gives CASSKTHRGQYGYTF.

This chain links TRBV14 with TRBJ1-6, with 10 positions matching TRBD1. V lost 4 bases, J lost 10 bases, and 7 bases stayed unmatched. CDR1 and CDR2 from the germline V gene are SGHDN and FVKESK. The CDR3 covers 15 residues. The CDR3, as DNA: TGTGCCAGCAGCCCACTAGGACAGGGGGTCTCACCCCTCCACTTT. It yields the protein CASSPLGQGVSPLHF. The full variable domain, completed using reference TRBV14 and TRBJ1-6, is EAGVTQFPSHSVIEKGQTVTLRCDPISGHDNLYWYRRVMGKEIKFLLHFVKESKQDESGMPNNRFLAERTGGTYSTLKVQPAELEDSGVYFCASSPLGQGVSPLHFGNGTRLTVT.